This T cell receptor beta chain was recorded in a study of shared clonotypes between healthy human individuals. Sequencing used immunoSEQ multiplex PCR; TCRdb keeps in-frame clones, though not all of them. The repertoire has about 2 million clones, 95% of them found once; the top ten carry approximately 0.13%. Germline loops: CDR1 SGHRS, CDR2 YFSETQ. The CDR3 runs to 15 residues. The J segment lost 7 bases and the V segment lost 0 bases, leaving 9 bases of the junction unmatched. The source material was naive CD4+ T cells sorted from blood. The subset is: CD45RA+ positively selected. The chain carries TRBV5-1 and TRBJ2-7; 8 bases are a match to TRBD1. The sequence was collected from a young man in good health. The CDR3 loop is CASSLEAGGYGEQYF. The CDR3 DNA reads as TGCGCCAGCAGCTTGGAGGCAGGGGGCTATGGTGAGCAGTACTTC.